One and the same sample provided the 29 T cell receptor beta chains below, sequenced in a study of CD8 T cells in ankylosing spondylitis. Study results and caveats: A TCR beta motif of roughly eight highly homologous variants seemed to mark ankylosing spondylitis blood.

These TCRs are of unknown antigen specificity. Each CDR3 protein is one row after TCRdb ran MiXCR on the 5' RACE reads. The table records fewer than 500,000 distinct CDR3 sequences, roughly 27% of them present only once. Sequenced: blood, either unsorted or a sorted T cell fraction (not recorded which). These receptors all come from a male donor with ankylosing spondylitis.

This clonotype has ten or more counts. This chain connects TRBV29-1 to TRBJ1-1; weak D call: TRBD1 (6 bases). V was clipped by 7 bases and J by 8 bases, with 17 bases between them. The CDR3 runs 12 residues. The germline V gene has CDR1 SQVTM and CDR2 ANQGSEA. CDR3 in DNA: TGCAGCGGTGGACAGCCTGGCCGGGAAGCTTTCTTT. Amino acids: CSGGQPGREAFF. Looking up the rest from reference TRBV29-1 and TRBJ1-1 gives the full variable domain: SAVISQKPSRDICQRGTSLTIQCQVDSQVTMMFWYRQQPGQSLTLIATANQGSEATYESGFVIDKFPISRPNLTFSTLTVSNMSPEDSSIYLCSGGQPGREAFFGQGTRLTVV.

The rearrangement joins TRBV7-9 to TRBJ1-5, with D possibly TRBD1 on 5 matching bases. The CDR3 contains 14 residues. Trimming shortened V by 5 bases and J by 0 bases, and 8 bases separated the two germline ends. Looked up from germline, CDR1 is SEHNR and CDR2 is FQNEAQ (reference sequence). CDR3 coding DNA: TGTGCCAGCAGCCCGGGACCTAGCAATCAGCCCCAGCATTTT. As protein: CASSPGPSNQPQHF.

This clonotype has more than one count but fewer than ten. V usage is TRBV6-1 and J usage is TRBJ2-7; TRBD2 aligns across 10 bases. Germline V gives CDR1 MNHNS, CDR2 SASEGT. Trimming cost V 6 bases and J 0 bases; bases outside gene matches: 8. There are 16 residues in the CDR3. Here the CDR3 reads CASSPGLAASSYEQYF. In DNA form, the CDR3 reads TGTGCCAGCAGCCCCGGACTAGCGGCGAGCTCCTACGAGCAGTACTTC.

The chain couples TRBV2 to TRBJ2-1, with TRBD2 identical over 8 bases. V gave up 2 bases and J gave up 7 bases; unmatched junction bases: 10. This CDR3 has 16 amino acids. Germline CDR1 SNHLY, CDR2 FYNNEI. CDR3 loop: CASSESVLAGRNEQFF. For the CDR3, the DNA is TGTGCCAGCAGTGAATCGGTGCTAGCGGGTAGAAATGAGCAGTTCTTC.

This clonotype was seen a handful of times. V and J are TRBV30 and TRBJ1-1, with 8 bases aligning to TRBD1. Germline CDR1 reads GTSNPN; CDR2 reads SVGIG (reference sequence). V gave up 7 bases and J gave up 1 base; unmatched junction bases: 5. The CDR3 sequence is 13 residues long. The CDR3 here is CAFAGTGNTEAFF. CDR3 in DNA: TGTGCCTTTGCCGGGACAGGGAACACTGAAGCTTTCTTT.

This chain connects TRBV27 to TRBJ2-6, with 10 bases identical to TRBD2. This CDR3 has 16 amino acids. V lost 8 bases and J lost 0; bases outside the gene matches: 4. Germline V gives CDR1 MNHEY, CDR2 SMNVEV (reference sequence). This chain's CDR3 is CASHSGRLSGANVLTF. CDR3 in DNA: TGTGCCAGCCATAGCGGGAGGCTCTCTGGGGCCAACGTCCTGACTTTC.

The chain is built from TRBV25-1 and TRBJ2-1; D is undetermined. V was shortened by 1 base and J by 5 bases, with 6 bases between the two germline ends. CDR1 and CDR2 (germline): MGHDK, SYGVNS. This CDR3 is 13 amino acids long. The CDR3 is CASSEWPDNEQFF. As DNA, the CDR3 is TGTGCCAGCAGTGAATGGCCCGACAATGAGCAGTTCTTC. The whole variable domain, remainder taken from reference TRBV25-1 and TRBJ2-1, is EADIYQTPRYLVIGTGKKITLECSQTMGHDKMYWYQQDPGMELHLIHYSYGVNSTEKGDLSSESTVSRIRTEHFPLTLESARPSHTSQYLCASSEWPDNEQFFGPGTRLTVL.

The chain has TRBV20-1 and TRBJ2-1; TRBD2 agrees at 7 bases. V shed 2 bases and J 9 bases; nucleotides not matched to a gene: 10. This CDR3 has 14 residues. CDR1 and CDR2 (germline): DFQATT, SNEGSKA (reference sequence). This CDR3 reads CSARRDYPGAEQFF. The CDR3 region has the DNA TGCAGTGCTAGAAGGGACTACCCTGGCGCTGAGCAGTTCTTC.

The chain couples TRBV12-3 or TRBV12-4 to TRBJ2-1; 8 bases map to TRBD2. The CDR3 spans 22 residues. After removal of 0 bases from V and 2 bases from J, the junction contained 21 bases not matched to a gene. CDR3 bases: TGTGCCAGCAGTTTAGCGCGTATTGGTCTAGCGGGTTATACTCAGCCCTACAATGAGCAGTTCTTC. Translating gives CASSLARIGLAGYTQPYNEQFF.

This clonotype was seen only a few times. The chain has TRBV7-9 and TRBJ1-2; D remains ambiguous. Deletions cut 3 bases from V and 1 base from J, with 6 bases between. The germline V gene has CDR1 SEHNR and CDR2 FQNEAQ (reference sequence). The CDR3 has 13 residues. This CDR3 reads CASSFEFNYGYTF. DNA of the CDR3: TGTGCCAGCAGCTTTGAGTTTAACTATGGCTACACCTTC.

A few counts support this clonotype. The rearrangement joins TRBV15 to TRBJ1-1; unclear D gene. The CDR3 spans 15 residues. V lost 0 bases and J 4 bases, leaving 12 bases between the germline ends. CDR1 LNHNV and CDR2 YYDKDF come from the germline V gene (reference sequence). CDR3 region: CATSRDRAEGTEAFF. DNA for the CDR3: TGTGCCACCAGCAGAGATCGGGCGGAAGGCACTGAAGCTTTCTTT.

The chain links TRBV7-8 to TRBJ2-5; 10 positions agree with TRBD2. The V gene end was trimmed by 6 bases and the J gene end by 5 bases; junction bases not matched to a gene: 12. The CDR3 extends over 16 amino acids. Per the germline V gene, CDR1 is SGHVS and CDR2 is FQNEAQ. Written as DNA, the CDR3 is TGTGCCAGCAGGTCGTGGAAGCGGGAGGGCCTGGAGACCCAGTACTTC. Its protein is CASRSWKREGLETQYF.

This clonotype was found many times. The chain combines TRBV7-9 with TRBJ1-1; D unclear. Germline V CDR1 and CDR2: SEHNR, FQNEAQ (reference sequence). The length of the CDR3 is 11 residues. Trimming took 2 bases from V and 7 from J, leaving 5 bases between them. This chain's CDR3 is CASSLRGEAFF. DNA for the CDR3: TGTGCCAGCAGCTTACGAGGTGAAGCTTTCTTT.

This rearrangement joins TRBV21-1 to TRBJ2-1; TRBD2, as called in the table, went unchecked against the DNA. TRBV21-1 is a pseudogene segment. CDR3 length: 17 residues. The DNA for the CDR3 is TGTGCCAGCAGCCCCCGCGGTGGAGCGGGAGGGCCGTCAGGGCAGTTCTTC. This encodes CASSPRGGAGGPSGQFF.

This clonotype was seen more than once but under ten times. CDR3 protein: CASSPSGGLHEQFF. The CDR3 DNA follows: TGTGCCAGCTCCCCTTCAGGGGGCCTCCATGAGCAGTTCTTC. The V and J genes are TRBV18 and TRBJ2-1, with 8 bases that match TRBD1. Trimming removed 6 bases from V and 8 bases from J; junction bases left unmatched: 9. The germline V gene encodes CDR1 KGHSH and CDR2 LQKENI. This CDR3 has 14 amino acids.

This clonotype was counted a few times. This chain connects TRBV20-1 to TRBJ2-7, with D unresolved. Germline CDR1 DFQATT, CDR2 SNEGSKA (reference sequence). The CDR3 has 11 amino acids. Trimming cost V 5 bases and J 5 bases, with 10 bases left between them. The CDR3 bases are TGCAGTGCTCCTCTAAGCCACGAGCAGTACTTC. Protein product: CSAPLSHEQYF.

In this sample, this clonotype turned up a few times. The chain joins TRBV7-2 to TRBJ2-4; 7 positions agree with TRBD2. Per the germline V gene, CDR1 is SGHTA and CDR2 is FQGNSA. The CDR3 spans 15 residues. The J segment lost 7 bases and the V segment lost 1 base, leaving 7 bases of the junction unmatched. CDR3 sequence: CASSLVWGGENIQYF. CDR3 DNA: TGTGCCAGCAGCTTAGTCTGGGGAGGGGAGAACATTCAGTACTTC. The full variable domain, rest sourced from reference TRBV7-2 and TRBJ2-4, is GAGVSQSPSNKVTEKGKDVELRCDPISGHTALYWYRQSLGQGLEFLIYFQGNSAPDKSGLPSDRFSAERTGGSVSTLTIQRTQQEDSAVYLCASSLVWGGENIQYFGAGTRLSVL.

The J gene is TRBJ2-3, the V gene TRBV14; 9 nucleotides match TRBD2. The CDR3 length is 12 residues. Germline values: CDR1 SGHDN, CDR2 FVKESK. Germline trimming cut 6 bases from V and 11 bases from J; bases unmatched to any gene: 6. This chain's CDR3 is CASSSTSGKQYF. DNA of the CDR3: TGTGCCAGCAGTTCGACTAGCGGAAAGCAGTATTTT.

Many counts were recorded for this clonotype. The chain recombines TRBV12-3 or TRBV12-4 with TRBJ2-1; TRBD2 matches 8 bases. This CDR3 has 14 residues. V trimming: 3 bases; J trimming: 8 bases; junction bases outside the gene matches: 6. This CDR3 reads CASSLTGGPYEQFF. The CDR3 bases are TGTGCCAGCAGTTTGACGGGAGGGCCCTATGAGCAGTTCTTC.

The chain recombines TRBV2 with TRBJ2-5, with a tentative D call TRBD2 (5 bases). Between the trimmed V and J ends, which lost 6 bases and 5 bases, there was a span of 13 bases. CDR1 and CDR2 from the germline V gene are SNHLY and FYNNEI. This CDR3 region has 13 residues. Here the CDR3 DNA reads TGTGCCAGCAGGGGCCCGGGGAGCGAGACCCAGTACTTC. Its protein is CASRGPGSETQYF.

This clonotype came up a few times. The V call is TRBV7-2, the J call TRBJ1-1; D is uncertain. The CDR3 extends over 13 amino acids. The germline V gene has CDR1 SGHTA and CDR2 FQGNSA. V was cut by 5 bases and J by 5 bases, with 12 bases left in between. CDR3 sequence (DNA): TGTGCCAGCAGCCCAGTTGGGTTGACTGAAGCTTTCTTT. It codes for CASSPVGLTEAFF.

V and J are TRBV6-2 or TRBV6-3 and TRBJ2-7; the D gene is possibly TRBD1 (5 bases). CDR3 size: 14 residues. Germline CDR1 and CDR2: MNHEY and SVGEGT. V was clipped by 8 bases and J by 4 bases, with 18 bases between them. CDR3 coding DNA: TGTGCCAGCGCGTGGCAGGGATTGTTTTACGAGCAGTACTTC. Protein product: CASAWQGLFYEQYF.

This chain links TRBV20-1 with TRBJ1-2, with 7 bases that match TRBD1. V dropped 6 bases and J dropped 4; count of bases not matched to a gene: 5. Germline CDR1 and CDR2: DFQATT and SNEGSKA (reference sequence). This CDR3 contains 12 residues. CDR3 residues: CSASTGAYGYTF. The CDR3 nucleotides read TGCAGTGCCTCCACAGGGGCCTATGGCTACACCTTC.

J is TRBJ2-3 and V is TRBV6-2 or TRBV6-3; D is possibly TRBD2 (6 bases). V gave up 6 bases and J gave up 2 bases, with 9 bases separating them. This CDR3 has 13 amino acids. Germline loops: CDR1 MNHEY, CDR2 SVGEGT. The CDR3 DNA reads TGTGCCAGCAGAAGGGACTTCACAGATACGCAGTATTTT. It codes for CASRRDFTDTQYF.

V usage is TRBV4-1 and J usage is TRBJ2-3; a weak D match, TRBD2 (5 bases). Germline CDR1 and CDR2: MGHRA and YSYEKL. This CDR3 has 15 amino acids. V was shortened by 0 bases and J by 0 bases, with 7 bases between the two germline ends. The CDR3 nucleotides are TGCGCCAGCAGCCAAGAAAAGCGGAGCACAGATACGCAGTATTTT. Residues: CASSQEKRSTDTQYF.

The table lists this clonotype with a few counts. V and J are TRBV4-2 and TRBJ2-1; 11 bases line up with TRBD2. With V trimmed by 1 base and J by 8 bases, 7 bases remained unmatched. This CDR3 is 16 amino acids long. Germline values: CDR1 LGHNA, CDR2 YNFKEQ. CDR3 loop: CASSQGLAGGPYEQFF. CDR3 in DNA: TGTGCCAGCAGCCAAGGGCTAGCGGGAGGCCCATATGAGCAGTTCTTC.

This clonotype was recorded a few times. This sequence joins TRBV20-1 and TRBJ2-7; 7 bases are shared with TRBD2. V lost 1 base and J lost 2; bases outside the gene matches: 14. This CDR3 region has 17 residues. Per germline, CDR1 DFQATT and CDR2 SNEGSKA (reference sequence). The CDR3 loop is CSARVGGGREWTYEQYF. The CDR3 DNA reads TGCAGTGCTAGAGTGGGGGGGGGACGGGAGTGGACCTACGAGCAGTACTTC.

This clonotype was seen only once. V usage is TRBV29-1 and J usage is TRBJ1-3; D possibly corresponds to TRBD1 (5 bases). Germline V gene lookup returns CDR1 SQVTM and CDR2 ANQGSEA. Trimming removed 6 bases at V and 4 bases at J, with 10 bases between. The CDR3 is 12 amino acids. The CDR3 bases are TGCAGCGTCCGCAGGGAGGGAAACACCATATATTTT. This sequence encodes CSVRREGNTIYF.

The chain combines TRBV20-1 with TRBJ2-5, with D possibly matching TRBD2 (6 bases). The CDR3 runs 13 residues. Trimming pared 2 bases from V and 5 bases from J, leaving 12 bases between. CDR1 DFQATT and CDR2 SNEGSKA come from the germline V gene (reference sequence). CDR3 DNA: TGCAGTGCTAGAACCAGCGGGTCGGAGACCCAGTACTTC. This sequence encodes CSARTSGSETQYF.